This note documents a single T cell receptor (beta chain) sequence. Its antigen is undetermined. Clones were read by immunoSEQ multiplex PCR, and TCRdb kept only the in-frame ones, dropping some. The table records roughly 92,000 clones, about 79% of them present only once. Trimming left V 5 bases short and J 0 bases short, with 13 bases between. CDR3 size: 15 residues. Germline assignment: CDR1 SGHTA and CDR2 FQGNSA. These data come from a study of radiation and T cells in renal cell carcinoma. The study, taken as a whole, reports: From baseline, blood top tumor clonotypes peaked at 2 weeks post-radiation.

The time point here: blood 4 weeks post-SBRT, at nephrectomy. Noted treatment: 15 Gy SBRT to primary tumor, nephrectomy 4 weeks later. Nephrectomy followed 15 Gy stereotactic body radiation by 4 weeks. Serial blood draws occurred at baseline and 2 and 4 weeks post-SBRT. The patient's renal cell carcinoma had clear cell pathology. Sequencing used blood, obtained from a patient whose treatment included radiotherapy and nephrectomy. The clonotype was recovered from a man in his sixties with renal cell carcinoma. The V and J genes are TRBV7-2 and TRBJ1-1; D possibly corresponds to TRBD1 (6 bases). DNA of the CDR3: TGTGCCAGCAGCCTACAGACAGGCTTGAACACTGAAGCTTTCTTT. Translated, it gives CASSLQTGLNTEAFF.